A selection of T cell receptor beta chains follows, all from one sample in a study of T-cell reconstitution after alpha-beta-depleted transplantation in children. TCRdb itself ran the PCR reads through MiXCR, one entry per CDR3 protein. The sample lists about 120,000 distinct CDR3 sequences; approximately 10% were seen once. Sequenced material: PBMCs, taken before TCRalphabeta/CD19-depleted stem cell transplant. These TCRs come from a boy younger than 10 with acute lymphoblastic leukemia, due to receive a stem cell transplant. Each CDR3 is given with its conserved first and last residue. A D gene is named only where the DNA matches it firmly. Clone size appears in some rows only: once, few, many, or a class for an expanded clone.

j_gene,v_gene,d_gene,abundance,CDR3nt,CDR3aa
TRBJ2-1,TRBV28,.,.,TGTGCCAGCAGTTTAATATTAGATGAGGTTCACAATGAGCAGTTCTTC,CASSLILDEVHNEQFF
TRBJ2-7,TRBV20-1,.,few,TGCAGTGCTCCCAAGGGGGCAGGGGGGCCCTACGAGCAGTACTTC,CSAPKGAGGPYEQYF
TRBJ1-5,TRBV25-1,.,few,TGTGCCAGCAGGGGGGCTAGCAATCAGCCCCAGCATTTT,CASRGASNQPQHF
TRBJ1-1,TRBV5-1,TRBD1,many,TGCGCCAGCAGCTTGGTGGGGACAGCGAACACTGAAGCTTTCTTT,CASSLVGTANTEAFF
TRBJ2-7,TRBV13,.,.,TGTGCCAGCAGCTTAGACAGGGAGGGCGAGCAGTACTTC,CASSLDREGEQYF
TRBJ2-5,TRBV5-6,TRBD1,.,TGTGCCAGCAGCGGAGGCCGGGACAGGGGAGAGGTGGAGACCCAGTACTTC,CASSGGRDRGEVETQYF
TRBJ2-7,TRBV3-1,.,many,TGTGCCAGCAGCCAATACGGACAGACCTACGAGCAGTACTTC,CASSQYGQTYEQYF
TRBJ1-5,TRBV20-1,TRBD1,.,TGCAGTGCTAGTATCGGGGACAGACTGAATCAGCCCCAGCATTTT,CSASIGDRLNQPQHF
TRBJ1-6,TRBV11-3,TRBD1,few,TGTGCCAGCAGCTTAGTGACAGGGGACGATTATAATTCACCCCTCCACTTT,CASSLVTGDDYNSPLHF
TRBJ2-1,TRBV10-3,TRBD2,few,TGTGCCATCAGGGGGCGGGAGTTTTCCAATGAGCAGTTCTTC,CAIRGREFSNEQFF
TRBJ2-7,TRBV10-3,TRBD2,many,TGTGCCATCAGTGAGGGTCTAGCGGGGGCCTACGAGCAGTACTTC,CAISEGLAGAYEQYF
TRBJ1-5,TRBV19,.,few,TGTGCCAGTAGTACTAGGGTTGCTCAGCCCCAGCATTTT,CASSTRVAQPQHF
TRBJ2-4,TRBV6-5,.,many,TGTGCCAGCAGTTACTCGATGTTTGACATTCAGTACTTC,CASSYSMFDIQYF
TRBJ2-5,TRBV20-1,.,few,TGCAGTGCTGCCGAGGGGCTGTATAAAGAGACCCAGTACTTC,CSAAEGLYKETQYF
TRBJ2-4,TRBV5-1,.,many,TGCGCCAGCAGCGCGACCCAGGGATTCGGAAACATTCAGTACTTC,CASSATQGFGNIQYF
TRBJ2-5,TRBV3-1,TRBD2,few,TGTGCCAGCAGCCCGCCTTCTAGCGGGAGAGGAGAGACCCAGTACTTC,CASSPPSSGRGETQYF
TRBJ2-7,TRBV10-3,.,few,TGTGCCATCAGTGAATCGGCCGGCGGGAACTACGAGCAGTACTTC,CAISESAGGNYEQYF
TRBJ2-1,TRBV7-9,TRBD1,many,TGTGCCAGCAGCATACGACAGGGGGTGGCTTCCTACAATGAGCAGTTCTTC,CASSIRQGVASYNEQFF
TRBJ2-1,TRBV12-3/TRBV12-4,.,many,TGTGCCAGCTCCCCCCCGGGGCTTTCTGGCCATGAGCAGTTCTTC,CASSPPGLSGHEQFF
TRBJ1-1,TRBV2,.,few,TGTGCCAGCAGTGAACAGGGAGGGGGAACTGGTGAAGCTTTCTTT,CASSEQGGGTGEAFF
TRBJ1-1,TRBV7-6,.,.,TGTGCCAGCAGCCCCCGTGGTGGCAGGGCCACTGAAGCTTTCTTT,CASSPRGGRATEAFF
TRBJ2-7,TRBV5-1,TRBD1,many,TGCGCCAGCAGCTTACGACAGGGAATGAGAGGCTCCTACGAGCAGTACTTC,CASSLRQGMRGSYEQYF